A selection of T cell receptor beta chains follows, all from one sample in a study of blood T cell repertoires in COVID-19. The protocol was immunoSEQ multiplex PCR, while the TCRdb copy is restricted to in-frame clones and leaves out a portion. The data show approximately 180,000 clones, more than 75% seen once. Source material: peripheral blood. All receptors derive from a middle-aged man with active or convalescent COVID-19. CDR3s include the opening cysteine and the closing phenylalanine or tryptophan. Fields, in order: J gene, D gene, clone size, V gene, CDR3 protein, CDR3 DNA. The D gene is left open where the match is weak. Clone sizes are given selectively: once, few, many, or a class where the clone is expanded.

>TRBJ2-7|.|once|TRBV2
CASSEKGGYEQYF
TGTGCCAGCAGTGAAAAGGGGGGGTACGAGCAGTACTTC
>TRBJ1-6|.|.|TRBV6-2/TRBV6-3
CASSKHPVEDADSPLHF
TGTGCCAGCAGCAAACATCCGGTTGAAGACGCGGATTCACCCCTCCACTTT
>TRBJ2-2|TRBD1|.|TRBV15
CATSRAVWTGDTGELFF
TGTGCCACCAGCAGAGCTGTATGGACAGGGGATACCGGGGAGCTGTTTTTT
>TRBJ1-3|TRBD1|.|TRBV19
CASSINTGQRTSGNTIYF
TGTGCCAGTAGTATTAATACGGGACAGAGGACCTCTGGAAACACCATATATTTT
>TRBJ2-5|.|.|TRBV5-4
CASSSGQNQETQYF
TGTGCCAGCAGCTCCGGACAGAACCAAGAGACCCAGTACTTC
>TRBJ1-2|.|.|TRBV19
CASSKAGGYTF
TGTGCCAGTAGTAAGGCAGGGGGCTACACCTTC
>TRBJ1-3|.|.|TRBV7-7
CASSLAGRDSGNTIYF
TGTGCCAGCAGCTTAGCAGGGCGGGACTCTGGAAACACCATATATTTT
>TRBJ1-5|.|.|TRBV7-9
CASSLDFHNQPQHF
TGTGCCAGCAGCTTAGACTTTCACAATCAGCCCCAGCATTTT
>TRBJ1-3|.|.|TRBV19
CASSIGSWSSGNTIYF
TGTGCCAGTAGTATAGGAAGCTGGAGCTCTGGAAACACCATATATTTT
>TRBJ2-7|.|.|TRBV19
CASSPTGGAYEQYF
TGTGCCAGTAGCCCGACAGGAGGAGCCTACGAGCAGTACTTC
>TRBJ2-2|.|.|TRBV13
CASTPGTNTGELFF
TGTGCCAGCACCCCAGGGACGAACACCGGGGAGCTGTTTTTT
>TRBJ2-2|.|few|TRBV4-3
CASSQAAGQTGELFF
TGCGCCAGCAGCCAAGCGGCAGGCCAAACCGGGGAGCTGTTTTTT